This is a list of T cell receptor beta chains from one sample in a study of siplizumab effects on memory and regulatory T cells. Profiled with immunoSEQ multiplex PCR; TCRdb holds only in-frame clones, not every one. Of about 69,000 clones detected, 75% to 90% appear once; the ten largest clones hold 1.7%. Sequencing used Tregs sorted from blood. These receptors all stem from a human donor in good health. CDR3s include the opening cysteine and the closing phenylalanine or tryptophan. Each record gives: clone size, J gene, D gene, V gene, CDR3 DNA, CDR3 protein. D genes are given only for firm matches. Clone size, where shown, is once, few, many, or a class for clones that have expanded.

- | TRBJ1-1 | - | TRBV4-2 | TGTGCCAGCAGCCCCTCAGGAGAATCGAACACTGAAGCTTTCTTT | CASSPSGESNTEAFF
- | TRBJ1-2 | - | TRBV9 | TGTGCCAGCAGCTCACAGGAGGGTAGGAACTATGGCTACACCTTC | CASSSQEGRNYGYTF
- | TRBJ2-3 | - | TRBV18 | TGTGCCAGCTCCCCTCTTCCAGGGCGAGATACGCAGTATTTT | CASSPLPGRDTQYF
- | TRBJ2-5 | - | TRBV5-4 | TGTGCCAGCAGCTCCCAAGAGACCCAGTACTTC | CASSSQETQYF
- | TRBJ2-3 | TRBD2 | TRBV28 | TGTGCCAGCAGTAACCCGGGACTAGCGGGGTGGGGAGATACGCAGTATTTT | CASSNPGLAGWGDTQYF
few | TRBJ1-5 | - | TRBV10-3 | TGTGCCATCAGTGAGCGGGGTGGACAGCCCCAGCATTTT | CAISERGGQPQHF
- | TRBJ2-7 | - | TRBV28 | TGTGCCAGCCGCCCGGCCACAGGGTTCGGACTCGAGCAGTACTTC | CASRPATGFGLEQYF
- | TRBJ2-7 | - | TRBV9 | TGTGCCAGCAGCGTAGGGGTGGGGTCCTACGAGCAGTACTTC | CASSVGVGSYEQYF
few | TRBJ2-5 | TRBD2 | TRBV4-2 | TGTGCCAGCAGCCAAGATTCGGGGGGAGGGCCCGAAGAGACCCAGTACTTC | CASSQDSGGGPEETQYF
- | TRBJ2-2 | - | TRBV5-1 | TGCGCCAGCAGCGGAGGACAGACCGGGGAGCTGTTTTTT | CASSGGQTGELFF
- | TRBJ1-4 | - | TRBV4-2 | TGTGCCAGCAGCCAAGATAAGGACCTTCCCAATGAAAAACTGTTTTTT | CASSQDKDLPNEKLFF
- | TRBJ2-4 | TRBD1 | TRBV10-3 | TGTGCCATCAGTGCCGCGGGGACAGGAAAAAACATTCAGTACTTC | CAISAAGTGKNIQYF
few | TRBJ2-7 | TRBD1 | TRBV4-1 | TGCGCCAGCAGCGTCAGACAGGGGGCCTACGAGCAGTACTTC | CASSVRQGAYEQYF
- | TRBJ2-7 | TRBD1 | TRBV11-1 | TGTGCCAGCAGCTACGGACAGGCCTTTTACGAGCAGTACTTC | CASSYGQAFYEQYF
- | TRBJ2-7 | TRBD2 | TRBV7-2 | TGTGCCAGCAGCTTAGCACTCTACACGACTAGCGGGAGGGGAGACGAGCAGTACTTC | CASSLALYTTSGRGDEQYF
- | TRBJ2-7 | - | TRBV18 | TGTGCCAGCTCACCGCCGGTTGGCGGGACCTACGAGCAGTACTTC | CASSPPVGGTYEQYF
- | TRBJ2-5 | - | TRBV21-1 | TGTGCCAGCATCCCGACAGGCAGAGAGACCCAGTACTTC | CASIPTGRETQYF
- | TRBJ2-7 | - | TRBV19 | TGTGCCAGTAGTATGTACGGTGGGAGCTCCTACGAGCAGTACTTC | CASSMYGGSSYEQYF
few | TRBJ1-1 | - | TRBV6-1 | TGTGCCAGCAGTCACACAATGAACACTGAAGCTTTCTTT | CASSHTMNTEAFF
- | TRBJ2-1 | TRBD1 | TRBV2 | TGTGCCAGCCTTTCCGGGACAGGGCAAATAGCCCCTGTCCCCAGCTCCTACAATGAGCAGTTCTTC | CASLSGTGQIAPVPSSYNEQFF
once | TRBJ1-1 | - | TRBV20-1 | TGCAGTGCTAGGGCCTTGCGGGCCGCTTTCTTT | CSARALRAAFF
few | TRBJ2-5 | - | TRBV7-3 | TGTGCCAGGGTAAACAACCGGGGAGGGTACTTC | CARVNNRGGYF
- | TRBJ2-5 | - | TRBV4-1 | TGCGCCAGCAGCCAGGCTACCCAAGAGACCCAGTACTTC | CASSQATQETQYF
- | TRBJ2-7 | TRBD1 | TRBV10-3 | TGTGCCATCAGTAAACCGGGACAGGGTAGCAAGCAGTACTTC | CAISKPGQGSKQYF
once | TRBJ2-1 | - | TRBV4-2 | TGTGCCAGCAGCCACCAGGGGGACGGGAGCTCCTACAATGAGCAGTTCTTC | CASSHQGDGSSYNEQFF
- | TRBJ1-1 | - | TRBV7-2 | TGTGCCAGCAGCTACACAGAGGGCACTGAAGCTTTCTTT | CASSYTEGTEAFF
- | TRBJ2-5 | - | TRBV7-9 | TGTGCCAGCAGCTTAGTAGGGGAGACCCAGTACTTC | CASSLVGETQYF
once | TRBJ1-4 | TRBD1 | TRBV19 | TGTGCCAGTAGCTACTCCGGGACAGGATCTGCAACTAATGAAAAACTGTTTTTT | CASSYSGTGSATNEKLFF
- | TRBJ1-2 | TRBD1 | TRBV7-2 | TGTGCCAGCAGCTGGGACAGGGAATATGGCTACACCTTC | CASSWDREYGYTF
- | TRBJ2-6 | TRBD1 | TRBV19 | TGTGCCAGTAGTATACACCGAATACATCGGGGACAGGGAAGCTCTGGGGCCAACGTCCTGACTTTC | CASSIHRIHRGQGSSGANVLTF
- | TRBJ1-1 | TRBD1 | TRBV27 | TGTGCCAGCAGTATAGACAGGGGAGCCACTGAAGCTTTCTTT | CASSIDRGATEAFF
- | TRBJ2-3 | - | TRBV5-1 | TGCGCCAGCAGCTTGGCGCTAGCAGGCACAGATACGCAGTATTTT | CASSLALAGTDTQYF
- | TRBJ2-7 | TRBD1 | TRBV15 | TGTGCCACCAGCAGAGGGGACAGGAGCTCCTACGAGCAGTACTTC | CATSRGDRSSYEQYF
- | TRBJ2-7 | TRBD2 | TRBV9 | TGTGCCAGCAGCGCCGGGACTAGCGTAACCCTCCTATACGAGCAGTACTTC | CASSAGTSVTLLYEQYF
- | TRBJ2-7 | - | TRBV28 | TGTGCCAGCAGTTGGGCCCGGGGGCGAAATCGGTACGAGCAGTACTTC | CASSWARGRNRYEQYF
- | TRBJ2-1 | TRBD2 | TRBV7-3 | TGTGCCAGCAGCACAAAGCGGGGGGAGCAGTTCTTC | CASSTKRGEQFF
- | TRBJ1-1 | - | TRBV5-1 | TGCGCCAGCAGCCAAGGAGGGTTCAACACTGAAGCTTTCTTT | CASSQGGFNTEAFF
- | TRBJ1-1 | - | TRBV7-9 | TGTGCCAGCAGCTTACCGGGGCGGGACACTGAAGCTTTCTTT | CASSLPGRDTEAFF
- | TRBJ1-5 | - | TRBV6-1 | TGTGCCAGCAGTGAAACAAGCAATCAGCCCCAGCATTTT | CASSETSNQPQHF
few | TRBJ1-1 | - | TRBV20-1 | TGCAGTGCTGACGGTAGAACTGAAGCTTTCTTT | CSADGRTEAFF
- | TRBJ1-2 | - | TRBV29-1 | TGCAGCGTTGACCCGGGGGGCCGGTATGGCTACACCTTC | CSVDPGGRYGYTF
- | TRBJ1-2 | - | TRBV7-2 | TGTGCCAGCAGCTTAGTGGTGACCACTGATGGCTACACCTTC | CASSLVVTTDGYTF
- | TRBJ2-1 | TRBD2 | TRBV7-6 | TGTGCCAGCAGCGTAGGACTAGCGGTTTACAATGAGCAGTTCTTC | CASSVGLAVYNEQFF
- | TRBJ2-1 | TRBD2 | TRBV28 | TGTGCCAGCACTCTAGCGGGAGAGCCGTACAATGAGCAGTTCTTC | CASTLAGEPYNEQFF